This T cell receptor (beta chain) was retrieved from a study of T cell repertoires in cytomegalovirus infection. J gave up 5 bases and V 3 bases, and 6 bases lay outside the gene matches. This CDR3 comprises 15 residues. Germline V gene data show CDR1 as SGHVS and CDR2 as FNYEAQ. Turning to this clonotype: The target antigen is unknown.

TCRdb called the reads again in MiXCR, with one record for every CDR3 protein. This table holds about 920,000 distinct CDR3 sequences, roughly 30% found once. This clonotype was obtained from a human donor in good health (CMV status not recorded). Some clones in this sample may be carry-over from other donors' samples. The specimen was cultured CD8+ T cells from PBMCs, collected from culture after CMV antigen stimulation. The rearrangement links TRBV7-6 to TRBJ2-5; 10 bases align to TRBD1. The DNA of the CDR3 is TGTGCCAGCAGCTTTGAGGGGACAGGGGTGGAGACCCAGTACTTC. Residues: CASSFEGTGVETQYF.